The clone carrying this T cell receptor beta chain was observed at least ten times. The antigen remains undetermined. TCR cDNA was made by 5'RACE template switching, adding a universal primer site and UMIs. MiXCR was run by TCRdb on the 5' RACE reads, yielding one entry per CDR3 protein. Of 25,000 to 30,000 distinct CDR3 sequences detected, about 4.7% appear once; the ten largest clones hold roughly 39%. This sample stems from a study of T cells after yellow fever vaccination. Points from the study as a whole: Primary-vaccination clones mostly resurfaced post-booster (more than 95% CD4, 85% to 90% CD8).

CDR3 length: 14 amino acids. CDR1 GTSNPN and CDR2 SVGIG come from the germline V gene (reference sequence). Unmatched junction bases numbered 3, after V lost 2 bases and J lost 8 bases. The gene calls are TRBV30 and TRBJ2-1; 13 nucleotides match TRBD2. The sequencing used CD8+ T cells sorted from PBMCs, collected 10 days after the yellow fever booster vaccination. This receptor was taken from a man aged 25-45 years who received the YFV17D yellow fever vaccine. In DNA form, the CDR3 reads TGTGCCTGGAGTCGGACTAGCGGGAGTGATGAGCAGTTCTTC. Amino acid sequence: CAWSRTSGSDEQFF.